This T cell receptor beta chain is drawn from a study of cytomegalovirus exposure and HLA in healthy donors. Study-wide results and limits: Accurate predictions that matched the HLA-A and HLA-B alleles of most subjects were reportedly made from TCR beta sequences. The likely origin of a cluster of highly shared sequence variants was a sequencing artifact. Serostatus for CMV was the only available immune exposure information. In a later analysis, TCR beta V- and J-gene trimming was associated with a missense DCLRE1C variant.

The V gene lost 6 bases and the J gene lost 6 bases, with 11 bases spanning the gap. Per germline, CDR1 MNHNY and CDR2 SVGAGI (reference sequence). CDR3 length: 12 residues. The PCR ran on 60 Vbeta and 13 Jbeta primers. The method was immunoSEQ multiplex PCR; TCRdb's version includes in-frame clones alone and lacks a portion of them. In the table there are roughly 280,000 clones, about 75% of which are singletons. As to this clone: The antigen remains undetermined.

The sequence came from a female donor in good health and CMV-seronegative. This chain uses TRBV6-6 with TRBJ1-2; D is unclear. Sequencing used PBMCs. CDR3 in DNA: TGTGCCAGCAGACAACCGGGAGATGGCTACACCTTC. Translated: CASRQPGDGYTF.